This is a list of T cell receptor beta chains from one sample in a study of blood T cell repertoires in COVID-19. Repertoires were generated with immunoSEQ multiplex PCR, while TCRdb's copy carries only in-frame clones and drops some. The table includes more than 300,000 clones, roughly 86% detected once. Sample: peripheral blood. The receptors come from a woman aged 25 to 39 with COVID-19, enrolled during active disease. Both conserved end residues are part of each CDR3. The D gene is left open where the match is weak. The size entry is marked missing in some rows and otherwise reads once, few, many or a size class.

length	V	J	size	D	CDR3	DNA
12	TRBV28	TRBJ2-7	NA	NA	CASSFSGPAGYF	TGTGCCAGCAGTTTCTCAGGGCCAGCTGGGTACTTC
13	TRBV29-1	TRBJ2-7	once	NA	CSASYGTNYEQYF	TGCAGCGCCTCCTACGGGACAAACTACGAGCAGTACTTC
16	TRBV6-1	TRBJ2-1	NA	TRBD2	CASSGSSGRSYNEQFF	TGTGCCAGCAGTGGATCTAGCGGGCGCTCCTACAATGAGCAGTTCTTC
14	TRBV4-2	TRBJ2-5	once	TRBD1	CASSPPGGQETQYF	TGTGCCAGCAGCCCACCTGGGGGACAGGAGACCCAGTACTTC
16	TRBV30	TRBJ2-7	NA	TRBD1	CAWTSGRTGGLYEQYF	TGTGCCTGGACCAGCGGGAGGACAGGGGGCCTTTACGAGCAGTACTTC
13	TRBV5-6	TRBJ1-6	NA	NA	CASSLDGNSPLHF	TGTGCCAGCAGCTTGGACGGGAATTCACCCCTCCACTTT
14	TRBV25-1	TRBJ2-3	NA	NA	CASSAALSTDTQYF	TGTGCCAGCAGTGCTGCGCTAAGCACAGATACGCAGTATTTT
17	TRBV11-2	TRBJ2-7	once	NA	CASSSSRGTVLSYEQYF	TGTGCCAGCAGCTCCTCTCGCGGGACAGTTCTGAGCTACGAGCAGTACTTC
14	TRBV5-6	TRBJ2-5	NA	NA	CASSRRGSGETQYF	TGTGCCAGCAGCAGGCGGGGTTCCGGTGAGACCCAGTACTTC
19	TRBV24-1	TRBJ1-2	NA	NA	CATSDRRSGEWGAGYGYTF	TGTGCCACCAGTGACCGACGCAGTGGTGAGTGGGGCGCAGGCTATGGCTACACCTTC
15	TRBV6-4	TRBJ2-3	many	TRBD2	CASSETSGSGDTQYF	TGTGCCAGCAGTGAGACTAGCGGGAGTGGGGATACGCAGTATTTT
11	TRBV5-4	TRBJ1-2	NA	NA	CASSLRVGYTF	TGTGCCAGCAGTCTCAGGGTTGGCTACACCTTC
17	TRBV7-8	TRBJ1-5	NA	NA	CASSATGTPLRNQPQHF	TGTGCCAGCAGCGCGACCGGGACACCCTTACGAAATCAGCCCCAGCATTTT
16	TRBV7-3	TRBJ2-4	NA	NA	CASSLSGGGAKNIQYF	TGTGCCAGCAGCTTATCCGGAGGTGGGGCCAAAAACATTCAGTACTTC
14	TRBV11-1	TRBJ2-7	few	NA	CASSSGTVYYEQYF	TGTGCCAGCAGCTCCGGGACTGTATACTACGAGCAGTACTTC
14	TRBV2	TRBJ2-7	NA	TRBD2	CASRPGTSGYEQYF	TGTGCCAGCAGACCCGGGACTAGCGGCTACGAGCAGTACTTC
17	TRBV18	TRBJ2-4	NA	NA	CASSPTPGQQAKNIQYF	TGTGCCAGCTCACCGACGCCGGGACAACAAGCCAAAAACATTCAGTACTTC
15	TRBV1	TRBJ2-7	NA	NA	CTSSQDRGGPYEQYF	TGCACCAGCAGCCAAGATAGGGGAGGCCCCTACGAGCAGTACTTC
13	TRBV7-6	TRBJ2-3	NA	NA	CASSFTITDTQYF	TGTGCCAGCAGCTTTACTATCACAGATACGCAGTATTTT
13	TRBV6-5	TRBJ2-1	NA	TRBD2	CASGSGSLDEQFF	TGTGCCAGCGGAAGCGGGAGTCTGGATGAGCAGTTCTTC
15	TRBV27	TRBJ1-2	NA	NA	CASSMSTGSSGGYTF	TGTGCCAGCAGTATGTCGACAGGATCTTCGGGTGGCTACACCTTC
14	TRBV18	TRBJ1-5	NA	TRBD1	CASSPGQGLQPQHF	TGTGCCAGCTCACCCGGACAGGGGTTGCAGCCCCAGCATTTT
17	TRBV21-1	TRBJ2-3	NA	NA	CASSKVIRGPSTDTQYF	TGTGCCAGCAGCAAAGTTATCAGGGGGCCTAGCACAGATACGCAGTATTTT
15	TRBV14	TRBJ1-1	NA	NA	CASKRLRGGDTEAFF	TGTGCCAGCAAAAGATTACGGGGGGGCGACACTGAAGCTTTCTTT
14	TRBV29-1	TRBJ2-1	NA	TRBD2	CSVAFLAGDNEQFF	TGCAGCGTTGCTTTTTTAGCGGGAGACAATGAGCAGTTCTTC
18	TRBV28	TRBJ2-6	NA	TRBD1	CASSTTPGQGAGANVLTF	TGTGCCAGCAGCACCACCCCGGGACAGGGAGCTGGGGCCAACGTCCTGACTTTC
15	TRBV7-9	TRBJ2-3	NA	NA	CASSLGTTSTDTQYF	TGTGCCAGCAGCTTAGGGACAACAAGCACAGATACGCAGTATTTT
14	TRBV6-2/TRBV6-3	TRBJ1-1	NA	TRBD1	CASSDDRGQAEAFF	TGTGCCAGCAGTGATGACAGGGGGCAGGCTGAAGCTTTCTTT
20	TRBV28	TRBJ2-1	NA	TRBD2	CASSRGSLLAGAPSYNEQFF	TGTGCCAGCAGTCGGGGCTCGTTACTAGCGGGAGCTCCCTCCTACAATGAGCAGTTCTTC
15	TRBV11-2	TRBJ2-1	NA	TRBD1	CASSLDGTGVNEQFF	TGTGCCAGCAGCTTAGATGGGACAGGGGTCAATGAGCAGTTCTTC
17	TRBV5-6	TRBJ2-2	NA	TRBD2	CASSLARASGSAGELFF	TGTGCCAGCAGCTTGGCCCGGGCAAGCGGGAGCGCCGGGGAGCTGTTTTTT
15	TRBV15	TRBJ1-5	many	NA	CATSYQGPSNQPQHF	TGTGCCACCAGCTACCAGGGTCCTAGCAATCAGCCCCAGCATTTT
14	TRBV2	TRBJ2-1	NA	TRBD1	CASSTRDSYNEQFF	TGTGCCAGCAGCACCCGGGACAGCTACAATGAGCAGTTCTTC
15	TRBV7-2	TRBJ2-1	NA	TRBD2	CASSLDWTSGREQFF	TGTGCCAGCAGCTTAGATTGGACTAGCGGGAGAGAGCAGTTCTTC
14	TRBV5-6	TRBJ2-2	NA	NA	CASSLFVTGGELFF	TGTGCCAGCAGCTTGTTTGTCACGGGCGGGGAGCTGTTTTTT
14	TRBV18	TRBJ1-5	NA	NA	CASSSGVGNQPQHF	TGTGCCAGCTCATCAGGGGTGGGCAATCAGCCCCAGCATTTT
13	TRBV11-1	TRBJ2-1	once	TRBD1	CASSSSGGYEQFF	TGTGCCAGCAGCTCCTCAGGGGGCTATGAGCAGTTCTTC
16	TRBV5-1	TRBJ2-5	NA	TRBD1	CASSLDGQGAGETQYF	TGCGCCAGCAGCTTGGATGGACAGGGGGCCGGAGAGACCCAGTACTTC
15	TRBV4-1	TRBJ1-2	NA	NA	CASSQVNLPRGGYTF	TGCGCCAGCAGCCAAGTAAACCTTCCTCGCGGTGGCTACACCTTC
15	TRBV6-5	TRBJ1-1	NA	NA	CASTRSGQSLAEAFF	TGTGCCAGCACCAGAAGCGGGCAGTCATTGGCTGAAGCTTTCTTT
19	TRBV30	TRBJ2-4	NA	TRBD2	CAWSVKTSGRGLAKNIQYF	TGTGCCTGGAGTGTAAAGACTAGCGGGAGGGGATTAGCCAAAAACATTCAGTACTTC